A selection of T cell receptor beta chains follows, all from one sample in a study of technical replicates of blood from a few donors. Some clones are missing from TCRdb's copy, which holds only in-frame ones; the method was immunoSEQ multiplex PCR. The table shows 75,000 to 100,000 clones, with approximately 96% occurring only once. Material for sequencing was T cells isolated from PBMCs. The receptors come from a human donor in good health. CDR3s include the opening cysteine and the closing phenylalanine or tryptophan. D genes are given only for firm matches.

V,J,D,DNA,CDR3
TRBV9,TRBJ2-1,TRBD1,TGTGCCAGCAGCATAACCGGGACAGGGTCTGAGGAGTTCTTC,CASSITGTGSEEFF
TRBV5-1,TRBJ2-5,.,TGCGCCAGCAGCCCCAGGGAGGGGGGGACCCAGTACTTC,CASSPREGGTQYF
TRBV27,TRBJ2-1,TRBD2,TGTGCCAGCGGACAAACACGGACTAGCGGGAGGGCGAGACAATGGGAGCAGTTCTTC,CASGQTRTSGRARQWEQFF
TRBV5-1,TRBJ2-1,.,TGCGCCAGCAGCTTGGAAGGGGATAAGCAGTTCTTC,CASSLEGDKQFF
TRBV10-3,TRBJ2-1,.,TGTGCCATCGGGGGACTTAATTCCTACAATGAGCAGTTCTTC,CAIGGLNSYNEQFF
TRBV7-2,TRBJ1-4,.,TGTGCCAGCAGCTTAGCGGGGGGGGCTAATGAAAAACTGTTTTTT,CASSLAGGANEKLFF
TRBV4-1,TRBJ2-7,.,TGCGCCAGCAGCCAGGCAGGGAATTCCTACGAGCAGTACTTC,CASSQAGNSYEQYF
TRBV5-1,TRBJ2-7,TRBD2,TGCGCCAGCAGCCTACGGACTAGCCTCATCTACGAGCAGTACTTC,CASSLRTSLIYEQYF
TRBV6-1,TRBJ1-2,.,TGTGCCAGCAGTGAGCACAGAGACTATGGCTACACCTTC,CASSEHRDYGYTF
TRBV12-5,TRBJ2-1,.,TGTGCTAGTGCCGTATTACTGGACAATGAGCAGTTCTTC,CASAVLLDNEQFF
TRBV19,TRBJ2-1,TRBD2,TGTGCCAGTAGTATACGTGGGACTAGCTCAGGACAGTTCTTC,CASSIRGTSSGQFF